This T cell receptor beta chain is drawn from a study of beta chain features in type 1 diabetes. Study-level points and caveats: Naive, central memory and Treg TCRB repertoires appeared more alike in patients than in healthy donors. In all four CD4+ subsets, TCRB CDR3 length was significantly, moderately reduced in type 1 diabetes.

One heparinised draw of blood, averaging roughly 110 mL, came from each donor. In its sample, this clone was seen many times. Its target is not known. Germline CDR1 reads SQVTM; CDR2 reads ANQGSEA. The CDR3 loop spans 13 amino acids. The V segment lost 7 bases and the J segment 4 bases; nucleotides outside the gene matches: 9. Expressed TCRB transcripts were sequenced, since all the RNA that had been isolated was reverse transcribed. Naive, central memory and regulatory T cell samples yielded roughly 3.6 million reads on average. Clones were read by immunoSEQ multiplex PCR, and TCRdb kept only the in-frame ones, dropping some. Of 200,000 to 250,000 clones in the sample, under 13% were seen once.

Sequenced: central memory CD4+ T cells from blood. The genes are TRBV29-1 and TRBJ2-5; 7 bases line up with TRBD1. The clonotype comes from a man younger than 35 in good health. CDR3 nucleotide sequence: TGCAGCGCCTGGACAGGAAAGGGAGAGACCCAGTACTTC. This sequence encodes CSAWTGKGETQYF.